This record looks at one T cell receptor beta chain sequence and its context. Its matching antigen is unknown. The data were taken from a study of blood T cells in healthy people across ages. Study-wide results and limits: Older age went with lower TCR beta diversity per million T cells, in a roughly linear way.

Healthy Caucasian individuals from Russia aged about 6 to 95 were enrolled as donors. CDR3 size: 15 residues. V lost 0 bases and J lost 7, with 16 bases in between. Germline lookup yields CDR1 DFQATT and CDR2 SNEGSKA (reference sequence). Alongside a J-beta primer mix, a sample-barcoded 5' primer served in a second PCR lasting roughly 7 to 11 cycles. TCRdb recomputed calls from the 5' RACE reads with MiXCR, one row per CDR3 protein. The table has about 670,000 distinct CDR3 sequences, 35% to 50% seen once. The sequence was obtained from a man at least 80 years old in good health. The sequenced sample was blood. The chain has TRBV20-1 and TRBJ1-5; D gene unclear. The CDR3 loop reads CSARDQTGSWQPQHF. DNA of the CDR3: TGCAGTGCTAGAGATCAGACCGGATCATGGCAGCCCCAGCATTTT.